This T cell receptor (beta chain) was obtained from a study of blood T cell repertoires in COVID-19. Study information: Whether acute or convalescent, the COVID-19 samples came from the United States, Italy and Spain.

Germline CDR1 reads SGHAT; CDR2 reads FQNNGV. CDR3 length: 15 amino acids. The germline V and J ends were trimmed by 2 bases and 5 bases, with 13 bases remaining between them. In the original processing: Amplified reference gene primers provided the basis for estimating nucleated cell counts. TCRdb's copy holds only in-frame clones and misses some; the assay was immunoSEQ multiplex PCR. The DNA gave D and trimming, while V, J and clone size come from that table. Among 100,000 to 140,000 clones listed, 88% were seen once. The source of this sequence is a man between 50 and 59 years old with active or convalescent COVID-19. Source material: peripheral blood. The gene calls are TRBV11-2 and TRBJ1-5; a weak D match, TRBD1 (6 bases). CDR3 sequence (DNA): TGTGCCAGCAGCTTAAAACCGGGACAATATCAGCCCCAGCATTTT. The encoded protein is CASSLKPGQYQPQHF.